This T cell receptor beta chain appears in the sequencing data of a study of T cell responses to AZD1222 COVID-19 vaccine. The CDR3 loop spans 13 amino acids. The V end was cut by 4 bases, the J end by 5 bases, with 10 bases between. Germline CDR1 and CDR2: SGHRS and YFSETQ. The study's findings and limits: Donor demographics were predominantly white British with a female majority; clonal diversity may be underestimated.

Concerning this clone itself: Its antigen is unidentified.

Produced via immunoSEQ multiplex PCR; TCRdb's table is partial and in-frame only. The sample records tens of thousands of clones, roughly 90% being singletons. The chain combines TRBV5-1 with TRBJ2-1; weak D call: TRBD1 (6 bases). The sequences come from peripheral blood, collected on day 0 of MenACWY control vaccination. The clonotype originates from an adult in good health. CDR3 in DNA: TGCGCCAGCAGCCCCTGGACAGACAATGAGCAGTTCTTC. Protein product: CASSPWTDNEQFF.